A selection of T cell receptor beta chains follows, all from one sample in a study of T cells in Graves' hyperthyroidism and ophthalmopathy. TCRdb used MiXCR to reprocess the multiplex PCR reads, holding one entry per CDR3 protein. The sample lists about 500,000 distinct CDR3 sequences, under 20% seen once, with approximately 15% in the top ten. Sequencing was done on a sample of blood. The receptors derive from a woman between 18 and 30 years old with Graves' ophthalmopathy. Each CDR3 is given with its conserved first and last residue. Each record gives: J gene, D gene, V gene, clone size, CDR3 DNA, CDR3 protein. The D gene is left open where the match is weak. Not every row has a clone size; where given, it reads once, few, many or a size class.

TRBJ1-2 - TRBV5-1 - TGCGCCAGCAGCTTGGCTGGGGGACTCTTCTATGGCTACACCTTC CASSLAGGLFYGYTF
TRBJ2-2 - TRBV28 many TGTGCCAGCCACCCGGGGCCCAACACCGGGGAGCTGTTTTTT CASHPGPNTGELFF
TRBJ1-1 TRBD1 TRBV11-2 many TGTGCCAGCCGGATCCGGACAGGCACTGAAGCTTTCTTT CASRIRTGTEAFF
TRBJ1-1 - TRBV29-1 many TGCAGCGTTGGAAGGGGGGTAAGGAACACTGAAGCTTTCTTT CSVGRGVRNTEAFF
TRBJ2-6 TRBD1 TRBV5-1 - TGCGCCAGCAGCATTGGACAGGGGAGCTCTGGGGCCAACGTCCTGACTTTC CASSIGQGSSGANVLTF
TRBJ1-2 - TRBV12-3/TRBV12-4 many TGTGCCAGCAGTTTAGGGCAGCCCTCTACTGTTGGCTACACCTTC CASSLGQPSTVGYTF
TRBJ2-1 TRBD2 TRBV19 many TGTGCCAGTAGGATCAGACTAGCGGGAGGGGATGAGCAGTTCTTC CASRIRLAGGDEQFF
TRBJ1-3 TRBD1 TRBV19 - TGTGCCAGTATGTGGGACAGAAGCTCTGGAAACACCATATATTTT CASMWDRSSGNTIYF
TRBJ2-1 TRBD2 TRBV4-1 - TGCGCCAGCAGCCAAGAGAAGCGGGAGGCCTACAATGAGCAGTTCTTC CASSQEKREAYNEQFF
TRBJ2-1 TRBD2 TRBV7-6 many TGTGCCAGCAGCTCCCTCCTTCTAGCGGGAGCGAACAATGAGCAGTTCTTC CASSSLLLAGANNEQFF
TRBJ1-5 TRBD1 TRBV12-3/TRBV12-4 many TGTGCCAGCAGTTACCCCTTGACAGGGGCTTTGCGACAGCCCCAGCATTTT CASSYPLTGALRQPQHF
TRBJ1-3 - TRBV6-1 few TGTGCCAGCAGCCCTCAGATCCTCTCTGGAAACACCATATATTTT CASSPQILSGNTIYF
TRBJ1-3 - TRBV4-1 - TGCGCCAGCAGCCCGGGGATGTCCACCGGAAACACCATATATTTT CASSPGMSTGNTIYF
TRBJ2-7 - TRBV27 - TGTGCCAGCCAGACAGGACCAAACGAGCAGTACTTC CASQTGPNEQYF
TRBJ2-2 TRBD2 TRBV3-1 - TGTGCCAGCTCCCCCGGAGCGGGAGAGGTTTTCACCGGGGAGCTGTTTTTT CASSPGAGEVFTGELFF
TRBJ1-1 - TRBV6-1 - TGTGCCAGCAGTTCCCCCCAGGTGGGGAGGACTGAAGCTTTCTTT CASSSPQVGRTEAFF
TRBJ2-5 - TRBV9 few TGTGCCAGCAGCGTAGGGTTTTTCGAGGAAGAGACCCAGTACTTC CASSVGFFEEETQYF
TRBJ1-1 TRBD1 TRBV29-1 many TGCAGCATCGACAGGGGGGCTGAAGCTTTCTTT CSIDRGAEAFF
TRBJ2-1 TRBD2 TRBV28 many TGTGCCAGCAGTCCCCTAAGCGGGAGCAGTGAGCAGTTCTTC CASSPLSGSSEQFF
TRBJ2-4 - TRBV28 many TGTGCCAGCAGTTTCGAGGTTTCTGGGCTACGTAACATTCAGTACTTC CASSFEVSGLRNIQYF
TRBJ2-3 TRBD2 TRBV28 many TGTGCCAGCAGTCGGCCCCTGGGAGGGGATACGCAGTATTTT CASSRPLGGDTQYF
TRBJ1-1 - TRBV12-3/TRBV12-4 few TGTGCCAGCAGCACGCAATGGGACACTGAAGCTTTCTTT CASSTQWDTEAFF
TRBJ2-7 TRBD2 TRBV6-1 many TGTGCCAGCAGTTCTAGCGGGACTGCATACGAGCAGTACTTC CASSSSGTAYEQYF
TRBJ1-1 - TRBV11-2 many TGTGCCAGCAGCTTAGATCGGGGTGGGGCTTTCTTT CASSLDRGGAFF
TRBJ2-3 TRBD2 TRBV11-2 - TGTGCCAGCAGCCCGAGACTAGCGGGGGGCCCAAACGTACCCACAGATACGCAGTATTTT CASSPRLAGGPNVPTDTQYF
TRBJ1-4 - TRBV6-1 once TGTGCCAGCCGTCGGACTAATGAAAAACTGTTTTTT CASRRTNEKLFF
TRBJ1-1 TRBD1 TRBV19 many TGTGCCAGTAGTATAATGCAGGGGGCGTACACTGAAGCTTTCTTT CASSIMQGAYTEAFF
TRBJ2-2 - TRBV9 few TGTGCCAGCAGCGTAGCACGAGGAGGGCACACCGGGGAGCTGTTTTTT CASSVARGGHTGELFF
TRBJ1-6 - TRBV5-4 many TGTGCCAGCAGTTTATATAATTCACCCCTCCACTTT CASSLYNSPLHF
TRBJ2-3 TRBD1 TRBV20-1 many TGCAGTGCGGTAGGGACAGGGGCTCCCACAGATACGCAGTATTTT CSAVGTGAPTDTQYF
TRBJ1-4 TRBD1 TRBV30 many TGTGCCTGGAGACGGGGACAGGTTGGTGAAAAACTGTTTTTT CAWRRGQVGEKLFF
TRBJ2-5 TRBD2 TRBV2 - TGTGCCAGCAGTGATCCAGCGGGAGGGAAAGAGACCCAGTACTTC CASSDPAGGKETQYF
TRBJ2-7 - TRBV3-1 few TGTGCCAGCAGCCAAAGTAGCGTCTACTCCTACGAGCAGTACTTC CASSQSSVYSYEQYF
TRBJ1-6 TRBD1 TRBV20-1 - TGCAGTGCTCGACAGGGGGCGTCGGGGAATTCACCCCTCCACTTT CSARQGASGNSPLHF
TRBJ1-2 - TRBV3-1 many TGTGCCAGCAGGTTTGGCGGGTCCTTCTATGGCTACACCTTC CASRFGGSFYGYTF
TRBJ2-1 TRBD2 TRBV20-1 many TGCAGTGCTCGCGGGACTAGCGGCTACAATGAGCAGTTCTTC CSARGTSGYNEQFF
TRBJ1-1 TRBD1 TRBV6-1 many TGTGCCAGCAGCCCTGTAGCAGGGACAGGGGACACTGAAGCTTTCTTT CASSPVAGTGDTEAFF
TRBJ1-3 TRBD1 TRBV2 - TGTGCCAGCAGTGCACGCTCCCAACAGGGGGTGGTTGGAAACACCATATATTTT CASSARSQQGVVGNTIYF
TRBJ2-3 TRBD2 TRBV7-3 - TGTGCCAGCAGCTCGGGCGGGGGGCTAGCGGGAAAGGGTACGCAGTATTTT CASSSGGGLAGKGTQYF
TRBJ1-2 - TRBV30 - TGTGCCTGGAGTAGCGACAGGATTAACTATGGCTACACCTTC CAWSSDRINYGYTF
TRBJ1-3 - TRBV5-1 - TGCGCCAGCAGCTTGGATACCCCACTCTCTGGAAACACCATATATTTT CASSLDTPLSGNTIYF
TRBJ1-3 - TRBV3-1 few TGTGCCAGCAGCCAAGACATGGGGAGCTCTGGAAACACCATATATTTT CASSQDMGSSGNTIYF
TRBJ1-2 - TRBV3-1 many TGTGCCAGCAGCCAAGATATTGGCCAGGGAATGTGGTATGGCTACACCTTC CASSQDIGQGMWYGYTF
TRBJ1-2 - TRBV5-1 many TGCGCCAGCAGCTCGTCAGGACAGCAAACCCATCTCTTTAACTATGGCTACACCTTC CASSSSGQQTHLFNYGYTF
TRBJ2-4 TRBD1 TRBV4-3 few TGCGCCAGCAGCCAAGGAGGGGGCCTAGCCAAAAACATTCAGTACTTC CASSQGGGLAKNIQYF
TRBJ2-7 TRBD2 TRBV7-2 many TGTGCCAGCAGCCCACGGACTAGCGGGACATCCGAGCAGTACTTC CASSPRTSGTSEQYF
TRBJ1-2 - TRBV27 many TGTGCCAGCAGTACCCCGGGGGGCTATGGCTACACCTTC CASSTPGGYGYTF
TRBJ1-4 TRBD1 TRBV28 many TGTGCCAGCAGTCAAGGGGGCAATAATGAAAAACTGTTTTTT CASSQGGNNEKLFF
TRBJ1-2 - TRBV5-1 - TGCGCCAGCAGCTTGGACGGGGGTTCTGGCTACACCTTC CASSLDGGSGYTF
TRBJ1-4 - TRBV29-1 few TGCAGCGTTCTCGGAAGGAATAATGAAAAACTGTTTTTT CSVLGRNNEKLFF
TRBJ2-1 - TRBV27 - TGTGCCAGCAGTTACTCAAGATACAATGAGCAGTTCTTC CASSYSRYNEQFF
TRBJ2-5 TRBD2 TRBV10-1 - TGCGCCAGCAGTGAGTCACAGGGAAATAGCGGGGGGGCGCCGGAAGAGACCCAGTACTTC CASSESQGNSGGAPEETQYF
TRBJ2-2 TRBD2 TRBV30 few TGTGCCTGGAGTGTACGACCGACTAGCGGTGGCACCGGGGAGCTGTTTTTT CAWSVRPTSGGTGELFF
TRBJ2-1 - TRBV12-3/TRBV12-4 - TGTGCCAGCAGTTTAGGGGTCAGGGGGGGTGAGCAGTTCTTC CASSLGVRGGEQFF